Listed below are T cell receptor beta chains from one sample, sequenced in a study of CD8 T cells in ankylosing spondylitis. MiXCR, applied by TCRdb to the 5' RACE reads, yields one record per CDR3 protein. The sample has approximately 350,000 distinct CDR3 sequences; more than 20% are singletons. Sample: blood, either unsorted or a sorted T cell fraction (not recorded which). These receptors came from a male donor with ankylosing spondylitis or in good health (not recorded which). Both conserved end residues are part of each CDR3.

v_gene: TRBV4-1
CDR3aa: CASSQGLESDQPQHF

v_gene: TRBV19
CDR3aa: CASSTGTSRGDEQFF

v_gene: TRBV6-1
CDR3aa: CASSPSASYNSPLHF

v_gene: TRBV12-3/TRBV12-4
CDR3aa: CASRFGTTYEQYF

v_gene: TRBV4-2
CDR3aa: CASSQDLVPGNTEAFF

v_gene: TRBV20-1
CDR3aa: CSASATSYEQYF

v_gene: TRBV4-1
CDR3aa: CASSQGPISTDTQYF

v_gene: TRBV5-1
CDR3aa: CASSLAGLLADTQYF

v_gene: TRBV4-1
CDR3aa: CASSQGGLAGWLETQYF

v_gene: TRBV15
CDR3aa: CATSTRQGVGVYEQYF

v_gene: TRBV20-1
CDR3aa: CSARDSGNQYF

v_gene: TRBV30
CDR3aa: CAWGTGSSYEQYF

v_gene: TRBV4-1
CDR3aa: CASSHPLEPREQYF

v_gene: TRBV3-1
CDR3aa: CACSPFGLAGSSYNEQFF

v_gene: TRBV23-1
CDR3aa: CASNEQYF

v_gene: TRBV6-2/TRBV6-3
CDR3aa: CASSHSGGPTDTQYF

v_gene: TRBV24-1
CDR3aa: CATSDPQVLKTQYF

v_gene: TRBV7-9
CDR3aa: CASSLFSLASDTQYF

v_gene: TRBV7-3
CDR3aa: CASSTVGGELFF

v_gene: TRBV7-8
CDR3aa: CASSAPIYNSPLHF

v_gene: TRBV7-6
CDR3aa: CASSLGGQGKSYTQYF

v_gene: TRBV20-1
CDR3aa: CSARDGSYTDTQYF

v_gene: TRBV9
CDR3aa: CASSVSRRGASYNEQFF

v_gene: TRBV5-1
CDR3aa: CASSIPRGGSTDTQYF

v_gene: TRBV20-1
CDR3aa: CSAIVANYGYTF

v_gene: TRBV5-4
CDR3aa: CASSFRTGGDTEAFF

v_gene: TRBV27
CDR3aa: CASSVQGFNTEAFF

v_gene: TRBV2
CDR3aa: CAIAPSGHAQETQYF

v_gene: TRBV4-1
CDR3aa: CASSQGGHRLLFF

v_gene: TRBV7-9
CDR3aa: CASSLARGGTNEQFF

v_gene: TRBV6-1
CDR3aa: CASSDSTYNEQFF

v_gene: TRBV27
CDR3aa: CASSSGDQETQYF

v_gene: TRBV4-1
CDR3aa: CASSQLIQGFTTSGGWNEQFF